The TCR beta chain under discussion was sequenced for a study of molecular identifiers for immune sequencing clone quantification. The CDR3 is 14 amino acids. Germline CDR1 is LNHDA and CDR2 is SQIVND (reference sequence). The junction had 4 bases not matched to a gene; V was cut back by 7 bases and J by 4 bases. TCRdb re-called the PCR reads with MiXCR, one entry per CDR3 protein. The table shows about 510,000 distinct CDR3 sequences, with around 25% occurring only once. The TCR sequence derives from a human donor in good health. Some libraries in this study had Jurkat cell RNA spiked in. The sample taken for sequencing was naive CD8+ T cells from blood, with Jurkat cell RNA spiked in. Subset here: FACS-sorted CD8+CD4-CCR7+CD45RA+ naive T cells. The rearrangement links TRBV19 to TRBJ2-2; 9 bases line up with TRBD1. CDR3 DNA: TGTGCCAGTATCGGGACAGGGAGCACCGGGGAGCTGTTTTTT. Residues: CASIGTGSTGELFF.